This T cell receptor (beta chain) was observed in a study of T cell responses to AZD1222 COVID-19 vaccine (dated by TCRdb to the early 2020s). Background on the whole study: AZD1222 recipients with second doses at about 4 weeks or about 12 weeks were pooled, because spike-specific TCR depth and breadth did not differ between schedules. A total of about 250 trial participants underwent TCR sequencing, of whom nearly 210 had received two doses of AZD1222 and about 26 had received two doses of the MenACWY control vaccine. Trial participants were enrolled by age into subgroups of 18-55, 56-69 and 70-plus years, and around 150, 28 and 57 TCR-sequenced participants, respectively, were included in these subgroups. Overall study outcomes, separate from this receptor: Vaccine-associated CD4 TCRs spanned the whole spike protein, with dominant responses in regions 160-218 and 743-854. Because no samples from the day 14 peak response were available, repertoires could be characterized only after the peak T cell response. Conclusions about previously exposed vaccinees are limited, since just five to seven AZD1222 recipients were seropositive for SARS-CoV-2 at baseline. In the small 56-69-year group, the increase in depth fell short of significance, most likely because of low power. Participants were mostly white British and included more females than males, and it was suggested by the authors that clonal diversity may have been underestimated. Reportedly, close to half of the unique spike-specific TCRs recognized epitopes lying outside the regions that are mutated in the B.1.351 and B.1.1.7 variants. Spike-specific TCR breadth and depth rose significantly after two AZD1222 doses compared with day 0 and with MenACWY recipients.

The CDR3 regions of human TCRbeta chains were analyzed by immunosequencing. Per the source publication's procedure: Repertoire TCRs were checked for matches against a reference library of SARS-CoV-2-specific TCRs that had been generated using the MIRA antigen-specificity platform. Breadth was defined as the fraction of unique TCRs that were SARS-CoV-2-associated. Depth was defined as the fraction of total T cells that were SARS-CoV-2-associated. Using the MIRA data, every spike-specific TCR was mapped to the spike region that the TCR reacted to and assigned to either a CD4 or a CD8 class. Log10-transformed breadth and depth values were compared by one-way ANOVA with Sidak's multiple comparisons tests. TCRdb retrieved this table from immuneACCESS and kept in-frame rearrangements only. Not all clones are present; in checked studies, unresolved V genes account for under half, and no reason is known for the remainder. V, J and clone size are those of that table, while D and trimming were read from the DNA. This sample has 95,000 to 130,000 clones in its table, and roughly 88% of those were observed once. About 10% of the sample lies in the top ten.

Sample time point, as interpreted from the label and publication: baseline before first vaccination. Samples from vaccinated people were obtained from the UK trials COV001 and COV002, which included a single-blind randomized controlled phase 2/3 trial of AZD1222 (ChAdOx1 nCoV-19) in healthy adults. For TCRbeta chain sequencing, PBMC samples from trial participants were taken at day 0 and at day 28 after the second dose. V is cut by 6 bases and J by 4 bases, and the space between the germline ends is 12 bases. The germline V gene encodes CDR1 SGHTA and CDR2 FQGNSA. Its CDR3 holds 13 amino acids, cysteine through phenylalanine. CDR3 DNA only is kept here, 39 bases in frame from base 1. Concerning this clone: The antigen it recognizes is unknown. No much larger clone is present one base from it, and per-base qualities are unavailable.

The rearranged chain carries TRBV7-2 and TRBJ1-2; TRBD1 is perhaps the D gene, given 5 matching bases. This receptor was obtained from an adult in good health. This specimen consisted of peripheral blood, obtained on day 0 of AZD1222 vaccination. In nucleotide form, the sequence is TGTGCCAGCAGGGGGGATTTCACCTATGGCTACACCTTC. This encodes CASRGDFTYGYTF.